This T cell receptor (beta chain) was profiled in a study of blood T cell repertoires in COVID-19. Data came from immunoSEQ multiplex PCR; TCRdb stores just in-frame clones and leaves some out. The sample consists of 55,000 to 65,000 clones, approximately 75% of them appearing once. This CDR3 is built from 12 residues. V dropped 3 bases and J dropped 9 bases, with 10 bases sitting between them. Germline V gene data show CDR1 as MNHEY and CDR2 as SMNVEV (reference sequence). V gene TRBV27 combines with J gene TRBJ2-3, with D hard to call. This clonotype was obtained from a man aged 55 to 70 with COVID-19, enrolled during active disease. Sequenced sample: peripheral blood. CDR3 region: CASSLTGATQYF. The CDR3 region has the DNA TGTGCCAGCAGTTTGACCGGAGCCACGCAGTATTTT.